A selection of T cell receptor beta chains follows, all from one sample in a study of blood T cell repertoires in COVID-19. Assay used: immunoSEQ multiplex PCR; TCRdb lists only in-frame clones, some missing. The table includes roughly 50,000 clones, around 92% detected once. The sequenced sample was peripheral blood. All receptors derive from a human donor in a cohort sampled during active COVID-19. The CDR3 runs from the conserved cysteine through the conserved F or W. The size field is filled for only some rows; it gives once, few, many or a size class.

J,size,V,CDR3
TRBJ1-2,-,TRBV3-1/TRBV3-2,CASSQDTSGGYTF
TRBJ2-1,once,TRBV5-5,CASSLDRSGAAYNEQFF
TRBJ2-1,-,TRBV7-3,CASSPGAGGLNEQFF
TRBJ2-5,-,TRBV11-3,CASSSGLAGGSETQYF
TRBJ1-4,-,TRBV5-3,CARSLSVGGSNEKLFF
TRBJ2-3,-,TRBV4-1,CASSPLALLDTQYF
TRBJ1-2,-,TRBV6-2/TRBV6-3,CASSYSRDRGGGYTF
TRBJ1-5,-,TRBV6-2/TRBV6-3,CASSPAGGVDNQPQHF
TRBJ1-1,-,TRBV30,CAWSRDRLNTEAFF
TRBJ2-7,-,TRBV5-5,CASSLVSRTEQYF
TRBJ2-3,-,TRBV9,CASSVEGQGATDTQYF
TRBJ1-3,once,TRBV2,CASSEAGTGWLSGNTIYF
TRBJ2-5,-,TRBV5-1,CASRLTSGGLMAQYF
TRBJ2-2,-,TRBV30,CAWSVGTGGNTGELFF
TRBJ1-4,once,TRBV10-2,CASSGTGYKNEKLFF
TRBJ2-5,once,TRBV19,CASSWTSGVQETQYF
TRBJ1-1,-,TRBV2,CASNWRNTEAFF
TRBJ1-5,-,TRBV7-8,CASSLSQYSNQPQHF
TRBJ2-3,-,TRBV30,CAWTTRSTDTQYF
TRBJ1-4,-,TRBV4-1,CASSQGQGFEKLFF
TRBJ1-5,-,TRBV6-2/TRBV6-3,CASSSRRGLQPQHF
TRBJ2-2,-,TRBV4-3,CASSQDVKGANTGELFF
TRBJ1-2,few,TRBV6-2/TRBV6-3,CASSPQEALNYGYTF
TRBJ2-5,-,TRBV5-1,CASRPGLAGQETQYF
TRBJ2-2,-,TRBV24-1,CATSAGLPGSGELFF
TRBJ1-2,-,TRBV30,CAWSARAGLFYGYTF
TRBJ1-4,-,TRBV30,CAWSGQGAREKLFF
TRBJ2-1,-,TRBV6-6,CASSSLAGGLYEQFF
TRBJ2-7,-,TRBV14,CASSQEWRDEQYF
TRBJ1-2,-,TRBV3-1/TRBV3-2,CASSRQHYGYTF
TRBJ1-5,few,TRBV5-3,CARSLVTGGRDQPQHF
TRBJ1-3,-,TRBV5-1,CASSGGGSGNTIYF
TRBJ2-5,-,TRBV6-5,CASSYSGQGQGETQYF